These 13 T cell receptor beta chains were sequenced from one sample in a study of cytomegalovirus exposure and HLA in healthy donors. Clones were read by immunoSEQ multiplex PCR, and TCRdb kept only the in-frame ones, dropping some. The sample gives some 350,000 clones, approximately 86% of which show up once; roughly 1.2% is in the top ten. Material: PBMCs. These receptors originate from a woman aged 25 to 39 in good health and CMV-seropositive.

The chain couples TRBV30 to TRBJ1-6; D not resolved. Germline V gene sequence: CDR1 GTSNPN, CDR2 SVGIG (reference sequence). V was cut by 0 bases and J by 5 bases, with 11 bases left in between. This CDR3 contains 15 residues. CDR3 sequence: CAWSVPVWDNSPLHF. The CDR3 coding sequence is TGTGCCTGGAGTGTACCTGTTTGGGATAATTCACCCCTCCACTTT.

The chain couples TRBV7-2 to TRBJ2-2; D gene ambiguous. CDR1 SGHTA and CDR2 FQGNSA come from the germline V gene. V gave up 6 bases and J gave up 5 bases, with 10 bases separating them. The CDR3 spans 13 residues. CDR3 sequence: CASRQTGTGELFF. For the CDR3, the DNA is TGTGCCAGCAGACAGACGGGTACCGGGGAGCTGTTTTTT.

The J gene is TRBJ2-1, the V gene TRBV9; 7 positions match TRBD2. This CDR3 contains 15 residues. Per the germline V gene, CDR1 is SGDLS and CDR2 is YYNGEE. The ends lost 4 bases at V and 2 bases at J; junction bases unmatched: 6. CDR3 protein: CASSRELAAYNEQFF. The CDR3 coding sequence is TGTGCCAGCAGCCGAGAGCTAGCGGCCTACAATGAGCAGTTCTTC.

The genes are TRBV28 and TRBJ2-1; D gene uncertain. CDR3 length: 12 residues. Deletions cut 4 bases from V and 10 bases from J, with 11 bases between. CDR1 is MDHEN and CDR2 is SYDVKM in the germline V gene. The CDR3 nucleotides read TGTGCCAGCAGTTCCCTAGTACAGGAGCAGTTCTTC. Its translation is CASSSLVQEQFF.

This chain joins TRBV13 and TRBJ2-7; possibly TRBD2 for D (7 bases). V gave up 6 bases and J gave up 0 bases, with 15 bases separating them. CDR1 and CDR2 from the germline V gene are PRHDT and FYEKMQ (reference sequence). This CDR3 region has 15 residues. The CDR3 bases are TGTGCCAGCAGTGAGGGGGGGGTGAGCTCCTACGAGCAGTACTTC. It is translated as CASSEGGVSSYEQYF.

The rearrangement uses TRBV28 and TRBJ2-7; 8 bases agree with TRBD2. The ends lost 7 bases at V and 0 bases at J; junction bases unmatched: 2. Germline V gene sequence: CDR1 MDHEN, CDR2 SYDVKM. The CDR3 sequence is 13 residues long. The CDR3: CASKSGSSYEQYF. CDR3 sequence (DNA): TGTGCCAGCAAAAGCGGGAGCTCCTACGAGCAGTACTTC.

The chain joins TRBV4-1 to TRBJ2-3, with 7 bases identical to TRBD2. Germline CDR1 reads MGHRA; CDR2 reads YSYEKL. The CDR3 contains 16 residues. Trimming cost V 0 bases and J 3 bases; bases outside gene matches: 6. CDR3 in amino acids: CASSQDFFSGTDTQYF. For the CDR3, the DNA is TGCGCCAGCAGCCAAGATTTTTTTAGCGGGACAGATACGCAGTATTTT.

The rearrangement links TRBV28 to TRBJ2-7; 9 bases are shared with TRBD1. The V gene's germline CDR1 is MDHEN and CDR2 SYDVKM. V was clipped by 4 bases and J by 3 bases; unmatched bases: 10. The CDR3 spans 16 residues. CDR3 residues: CASSSLGGDRVYEQYF. The CDR3 coding sequence is TGTGCCAGCAGTTCTCTAGGGGGGGACAGGGTCTACGAGCAGTACTTC.

The chain employs TRBV6-4 and TRBJ2-2; a possible D gene is TRBD1 (6 bases). The ends were cut back, 6 bases at V and 5 bases at J, with 10 bases in the middle. Germline V gene lookup returns CDR1 MRHNA and CDR2 SNTAGT. The CDR3 contains 13 residues. The DNA for the CDR3 is TGTGCCAGCAGGACCACAGGGACCGGGGAGCTGTTTTTT. Its translation is CASRTTGTGELFF.

This rearrangement joins TRBV5-1 to TRBJ2-2; D might be TRBD2 (6 bases). Germline V gives CDR1 SGHRS, CDR2 YFSETQ. This CDR3 has 16 amino acids. Trimming took off 3 bases at V and 0 bases at J, with 12 bases between the two ends. CDR3 sequence (DNA): TGCGCCAGCAGCTCCCCTAGCGAAACGAACACCGGGGAGCTGTTTTTT. It translates to CASSSPSETNTGELFF.

V and J are TRBV25-1 and TRBJ1-4; possible D gene TRBD1, 6 bases. CDR1 is MGHDK and CDR2 is SYGVNS in the germline V gene. The length of the CDR3 is 14 residues. V shed 8 bases and J shed 8 bases, with 18 bases lying between them. Here the CDR3 reads CASSLGQGHEKLFF. CDR3 nucleotide sequence: TGTGCCAGCTCCCTTGGGCAGGGACACGAAAAACTGTTTTTT.

This rearrangement joins TRBV9 to TRBJ1-2; D unresolved. The germline V gene encodes CDR1 SGDLS and CDR2 YYNGEE. Trimming cost V 7 bases and J 2 bases, with 15 bases left between them. This CDR3 spans 14 amino acids. The CDR3 DNA reads TGTGCCAGCGACCCAGGTGGCAGCAACTATGGCTACACCTTC. This encodes CASDPGGSNYGYTF.

This clone came up a few times. J is TRBJ2-7 and V is TRBV28, with D possibly being TRBD2 (5 bases). There are 11 residues in the CDR3. V gave up 10 bases and J gave up 3 bases, with 10 bases separating them. Germline V gene sequence: CDR1 MDHEN, CDR2 SYDVKM. The CDR3 nucleotides are TGTGCCATTTCGAGCGGCTACGAGCAGTACTTC. Translation gives CAISSGYEQYF.